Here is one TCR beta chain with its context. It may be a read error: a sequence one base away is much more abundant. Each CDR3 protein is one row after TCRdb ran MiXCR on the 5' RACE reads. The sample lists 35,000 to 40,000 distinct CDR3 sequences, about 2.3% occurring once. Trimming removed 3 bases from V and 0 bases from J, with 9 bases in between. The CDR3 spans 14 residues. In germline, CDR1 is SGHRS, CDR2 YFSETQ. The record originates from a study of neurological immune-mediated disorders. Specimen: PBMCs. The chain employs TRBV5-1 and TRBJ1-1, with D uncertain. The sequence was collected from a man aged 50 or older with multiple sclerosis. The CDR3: CASSSSTMNTEAFF. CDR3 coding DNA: TGCGCCAGCAGCTCGTCAACAATGAACACTGAAGCTTTCTTT.